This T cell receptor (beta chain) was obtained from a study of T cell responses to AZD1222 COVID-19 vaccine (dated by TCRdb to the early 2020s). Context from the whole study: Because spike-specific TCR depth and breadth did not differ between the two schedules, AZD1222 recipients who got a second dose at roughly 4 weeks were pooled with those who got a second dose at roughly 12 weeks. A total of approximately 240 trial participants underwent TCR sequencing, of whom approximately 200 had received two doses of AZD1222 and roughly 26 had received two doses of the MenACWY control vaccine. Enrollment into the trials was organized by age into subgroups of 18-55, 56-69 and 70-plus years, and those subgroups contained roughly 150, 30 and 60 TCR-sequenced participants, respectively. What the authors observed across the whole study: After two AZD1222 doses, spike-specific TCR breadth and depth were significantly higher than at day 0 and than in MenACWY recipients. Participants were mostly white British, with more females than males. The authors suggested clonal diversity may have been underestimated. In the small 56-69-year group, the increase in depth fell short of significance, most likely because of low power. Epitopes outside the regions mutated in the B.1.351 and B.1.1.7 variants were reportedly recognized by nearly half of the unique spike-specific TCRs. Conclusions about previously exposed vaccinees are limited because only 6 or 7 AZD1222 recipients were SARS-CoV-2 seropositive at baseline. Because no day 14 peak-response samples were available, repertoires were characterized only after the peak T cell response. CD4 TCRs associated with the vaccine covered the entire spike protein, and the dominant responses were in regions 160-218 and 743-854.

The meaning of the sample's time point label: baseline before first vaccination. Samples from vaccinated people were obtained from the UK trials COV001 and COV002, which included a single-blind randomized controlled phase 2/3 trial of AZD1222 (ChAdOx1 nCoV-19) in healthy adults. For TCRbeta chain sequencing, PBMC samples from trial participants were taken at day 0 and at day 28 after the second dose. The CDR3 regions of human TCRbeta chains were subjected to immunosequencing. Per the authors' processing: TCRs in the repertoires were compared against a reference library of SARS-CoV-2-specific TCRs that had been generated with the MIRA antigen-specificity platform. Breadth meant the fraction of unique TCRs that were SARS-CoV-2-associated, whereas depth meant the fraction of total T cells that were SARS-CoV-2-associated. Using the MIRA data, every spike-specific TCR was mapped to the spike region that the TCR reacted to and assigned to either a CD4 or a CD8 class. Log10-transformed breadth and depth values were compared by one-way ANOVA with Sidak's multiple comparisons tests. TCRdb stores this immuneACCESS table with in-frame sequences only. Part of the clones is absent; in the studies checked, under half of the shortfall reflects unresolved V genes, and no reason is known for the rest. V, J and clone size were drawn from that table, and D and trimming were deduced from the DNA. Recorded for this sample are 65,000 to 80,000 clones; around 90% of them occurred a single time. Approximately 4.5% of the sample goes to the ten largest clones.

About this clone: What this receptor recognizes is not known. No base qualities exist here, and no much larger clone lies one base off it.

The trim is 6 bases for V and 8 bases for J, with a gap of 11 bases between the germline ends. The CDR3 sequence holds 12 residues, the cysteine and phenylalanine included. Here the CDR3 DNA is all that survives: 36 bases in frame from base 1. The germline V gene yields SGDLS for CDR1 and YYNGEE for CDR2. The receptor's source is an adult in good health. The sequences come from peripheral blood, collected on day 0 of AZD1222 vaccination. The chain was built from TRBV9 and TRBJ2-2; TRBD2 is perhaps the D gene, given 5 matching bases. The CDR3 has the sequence CASNSRGGELFF. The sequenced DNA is TGTGCCAGCAACTCTCGGGGAGGGGAGCTGTTTTTT.